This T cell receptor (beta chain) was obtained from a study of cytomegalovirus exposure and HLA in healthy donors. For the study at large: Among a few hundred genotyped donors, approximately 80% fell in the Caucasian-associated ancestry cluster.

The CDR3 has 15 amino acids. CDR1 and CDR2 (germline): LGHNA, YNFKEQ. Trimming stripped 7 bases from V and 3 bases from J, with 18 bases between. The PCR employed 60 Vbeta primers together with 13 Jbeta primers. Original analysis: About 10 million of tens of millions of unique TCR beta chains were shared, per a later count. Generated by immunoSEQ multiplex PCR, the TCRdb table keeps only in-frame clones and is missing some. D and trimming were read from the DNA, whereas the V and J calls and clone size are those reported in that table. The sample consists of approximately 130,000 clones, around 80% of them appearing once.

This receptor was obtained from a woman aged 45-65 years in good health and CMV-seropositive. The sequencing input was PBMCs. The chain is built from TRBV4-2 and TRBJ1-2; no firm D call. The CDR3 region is CASTRDEGLDYGYTF. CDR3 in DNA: TGTGCCAGCACCCGAGATGAGGGATTGGACTATGGCTACACCTTC.